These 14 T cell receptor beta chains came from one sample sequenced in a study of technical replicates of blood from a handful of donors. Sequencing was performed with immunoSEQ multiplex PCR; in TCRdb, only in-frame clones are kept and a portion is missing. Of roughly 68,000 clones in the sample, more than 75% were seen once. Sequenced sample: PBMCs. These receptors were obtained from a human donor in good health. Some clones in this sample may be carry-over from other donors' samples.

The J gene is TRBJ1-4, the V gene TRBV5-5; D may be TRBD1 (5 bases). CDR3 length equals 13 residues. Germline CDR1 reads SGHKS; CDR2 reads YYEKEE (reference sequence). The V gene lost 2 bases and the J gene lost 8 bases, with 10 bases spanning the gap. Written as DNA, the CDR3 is TGTGCCAGCAGCTTTGCGGGGGACGAAAAACTGTTTTTT. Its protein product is CASSFAGDEKLFF.

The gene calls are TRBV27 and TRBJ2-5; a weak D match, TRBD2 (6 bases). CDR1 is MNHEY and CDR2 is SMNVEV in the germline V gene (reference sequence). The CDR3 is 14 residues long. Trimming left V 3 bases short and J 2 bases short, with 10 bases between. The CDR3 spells CASSFGGNQETQYF. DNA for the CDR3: TGTGCCAGCAGTTTCGGGGGTAATCAAGAGACCCAGTACTTC.

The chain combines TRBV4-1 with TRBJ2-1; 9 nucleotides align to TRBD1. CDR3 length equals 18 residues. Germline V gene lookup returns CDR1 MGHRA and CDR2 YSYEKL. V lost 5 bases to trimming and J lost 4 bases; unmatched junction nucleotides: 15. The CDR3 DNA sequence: TGCGCCAGCAGCAACGGACAGGGGTACGGGTCACTTTACAATGAGCAGTTCTTC. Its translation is CASSNGQGYGSLYNEQFF.

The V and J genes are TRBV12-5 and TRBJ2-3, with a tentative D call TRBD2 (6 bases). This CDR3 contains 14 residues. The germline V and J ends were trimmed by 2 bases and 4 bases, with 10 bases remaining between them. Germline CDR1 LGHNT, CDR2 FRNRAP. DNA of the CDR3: TGTGCTAGTGGTTTGCTCAGCGGGCCAGATACGCAGTATTTT. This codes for CASGLLSGPDTQYF.

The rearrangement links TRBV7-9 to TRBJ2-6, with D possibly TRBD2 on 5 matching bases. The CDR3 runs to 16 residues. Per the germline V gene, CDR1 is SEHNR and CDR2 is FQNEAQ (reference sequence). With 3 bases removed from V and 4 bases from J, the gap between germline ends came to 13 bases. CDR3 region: CASSFEGRSGANVLTF. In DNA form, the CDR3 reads TGTGCCAGCAGCTTCGAGGGAAGAAGCGGGGCCAACGTCCTGACTTTC.

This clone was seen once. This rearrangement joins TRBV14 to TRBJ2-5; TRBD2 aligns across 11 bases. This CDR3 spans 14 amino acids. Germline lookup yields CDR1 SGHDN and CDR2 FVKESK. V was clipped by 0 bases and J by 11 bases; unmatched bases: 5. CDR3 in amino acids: CASSQEVAGGPQYF. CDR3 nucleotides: TGTGCCAGCAGCCAAGAAGTAGCGGGGGGGCCGCAGTACTTC.

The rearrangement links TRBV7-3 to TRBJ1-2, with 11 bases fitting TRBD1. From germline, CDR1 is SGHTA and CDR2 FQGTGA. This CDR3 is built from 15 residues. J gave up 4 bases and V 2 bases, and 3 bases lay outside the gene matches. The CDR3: CASSLDGTGGYGYTF. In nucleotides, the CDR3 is TGTGCCAGCAGCTTAGATGGGACAGGGGGCTATGGCTACACCTTC.

CDR3 nucleotides: TGTGCCATCAGTGAAGCAGGGGGCGAACAAGAGACCCAGTACTTC. Protein sequence: CAISEAGGEQETQYF. The chain joins TRBV10-3 to TRBJ2-5, with 8 bases aligning to TRBD1. Germline CDR1 is ENHRY and CDR2 is SYGVKD. V was clipped by 3 bases and J by 2 bases; unmatched bases: 5. The CDR3 loop spans 15 amino acids.

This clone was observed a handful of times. CDR3 residues: CASSLLAGGANEKLFF. The CDR3 nucleotides are TGTGCCAGCAGCCTTCTTGCTGGGGGGGCTAATGAAAAACTGTTTTTT. The J gene is TRBJ1-4, the V gene TRBV5-4; D may be TRBD1 (5 bases). The germline V and J ends were trimmed by 4 bases and 3 bases, with 16 bases remaining between them. This CDR3 contains 16 residues. The V gene's germline CDR1 is SGHNT and CDR2 YYREEE (reference sequence).

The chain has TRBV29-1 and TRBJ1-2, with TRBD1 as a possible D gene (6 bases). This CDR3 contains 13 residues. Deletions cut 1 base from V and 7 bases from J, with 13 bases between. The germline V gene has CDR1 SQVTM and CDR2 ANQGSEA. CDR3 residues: CSVEGQEPGGYTF. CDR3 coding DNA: TGCAGCGTTGAAGGACAGGAACCGGGTGGCTACACCTTC.

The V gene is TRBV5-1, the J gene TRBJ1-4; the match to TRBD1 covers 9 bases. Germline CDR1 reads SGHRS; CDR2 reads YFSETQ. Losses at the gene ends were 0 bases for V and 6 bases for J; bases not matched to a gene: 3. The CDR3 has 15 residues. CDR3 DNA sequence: TGCGCCAGCAGCTTGGTGGACAGGGGAGATGAAAAACTGTTTTTT. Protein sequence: CASSLVDRGDEKLFF.

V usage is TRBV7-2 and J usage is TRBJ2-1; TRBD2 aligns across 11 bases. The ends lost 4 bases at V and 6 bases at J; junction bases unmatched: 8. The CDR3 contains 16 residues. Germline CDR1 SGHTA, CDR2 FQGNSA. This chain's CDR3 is CASSSTSGSVFNEQFF. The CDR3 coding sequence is TGTGCCAGCAGCTCTACTAGCGGGAGTGTTTTCAATGAGCAGTTCTTC.

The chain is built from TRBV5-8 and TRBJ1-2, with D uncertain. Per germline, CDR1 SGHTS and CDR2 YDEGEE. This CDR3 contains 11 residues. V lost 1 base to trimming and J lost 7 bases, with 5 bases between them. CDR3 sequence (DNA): TGTGCCAGCAGCTTGTTTATTGGCTACACCTTC. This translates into CASSLFIGYTF.

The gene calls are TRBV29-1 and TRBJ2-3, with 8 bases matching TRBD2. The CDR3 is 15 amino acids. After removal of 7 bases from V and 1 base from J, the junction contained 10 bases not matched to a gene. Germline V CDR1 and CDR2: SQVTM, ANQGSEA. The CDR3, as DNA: TGCAGCGGAAGCGGGAGAACCTGGGGCACAGATACGCAGTATTTT. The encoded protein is CSGSGRTWGTDTQYF.